The rows below give T cell receptor beta chains drawn from one sample of a study of metastatic and nonmetastatic thyroid tumors. TCRdb re-analyzed the PCR reads using MiXCR. The sample has some 93,000 clones, about 13% seen once; the top ten hold about 11%. The sample comprised blood. The receptor set was obtained from a female donor with papillary thyroid cancer or a benign thyroid nodule (not recorded which). Some clones in this sample may be carry-over from other donors' samples. Both conserved end residues are part of each CDR3. A D gene is named only where the DNA matches it firmly. Expanded clones get a size class; other rows say once, few or many, or leave the size out.

d_call j_call clone_size v_call cdr3_aa cdr3_nt
TRBD1 TRBJ1-5 . TRBV19 CASTRGQVFPSNQPQHF TGTGCCAGTACCCGGGGACAGGTGTTCCCCTCAAATCAGCCCCAGCATTTT
TRBD1 TRBJ1-5 many TRBV11-2 CASSLGGQAINQPQHF TGTGCCAGCAGCTTGGGGGGACAGGCGATCAATCAGCCCCAGCATTTT
TRBD1 TRBJ2-1 many TRBV6-2/TRBV6-3 CASRQGGRHEQFF TGTGCCAGTCGACAGGGGGGTCGCCATGAGCAGTTCTTC
. TRBJ2-3 many TRBV2 CASSPEPGTDTQYF TGTGCCAGCAGTCCTGAACCCGGCACAGATACGCAGTATTTT
. TRBJ1-2 . TRBV28 CASSLPRWGSTANYGYTF TGTGCCAGCAGTTTACCCCGTTGGGGTAGCACAGCTAACTATGGCTACACCTTC
TRBD2 TRBJ2-2 many TRBV12-3/TRBV12-4 CASSYIAGTNTGELFF TGTGCCAGCAGTTACATAGCGGGTACTAACACCGGGGAGCTGTTTTTT
TRBD2 TRBJ2-2 many TRBV11-2 CASSRGLAGGMAGELFF TGTGCCAGCAGCAGGGGGCTAGCGGGAGGTATGGCCGGGGAGCTGTTTTTT
TRBD1 TRBJ1-2 many TRBV9 CASSVTGQGGGYTF TGTGCCAGCAGCGTGACCGGACAGGGAGGAGGCTACACCTTC
. TRBJ2-7 many TRBV30 CAWSASANPYEQYF TGTGCCTGGAGTGCCAGCGCCAACCCCTACGAGCAGTACTTC
. TRBJ1-4 many TRBV7-9 CASSPDGATNEKLFF TGTGCCAGCAGCCCCGACGGTGCAACTAATGAAAAACTGTTTTTT
TRBD1 TRBJ1-6 many TRBV12-3/TRBV12-4 CASSLGTGSSPLHF TGTGCCAGCAGTTTAGGGACAGGGAGTTCACCCCTCCACTTT
. TRBJ2-1 many TRBV11-3 CASSLEAGRNEQFF TGTGCCAGCAGCTTAGAGGCGGGAAGGAATGAGCAGTTCTTC
. TRBJ2-2 many TRBV3-1 CASSQDVTGELFF TGTGCCAGCAGCCAAGATGTGACCGGGGAGCTGTTTTTT
TRBD1 TRBJ1-3 many TRBV4-1 CASSQDGTGSSGNTIYF TGCGCCAGCAGCCAAGATGGGACAGGGTCCTCTGGAAACACCATATATTTT
TRBD2 TRBJ2-1 many TRBV4-3 CASSLAFSGSFFNEQFF TGCGCCAGCAGCTTGGCTTTTAGCGGGAGTTTCTTCAATGAGCAGTTCTTC
. TRBJ1-5 . TRBV6-2/TRBV6-3 CGSRGFGNQPQHF TGTGGCTCCCGCGGGTTCGGGAATCAGCCCCAGCATTTT
TRBD2 TRBJ2-7 many TRBV7-9 CASSRMGGLAGGPTYEQYF TGTGCCAGCAGCCGCATGGGAGGGCTAGCGGGAGGCCCCACCTACGAGCAGTACTTC
. TRBJ1-1 many TRBV20-1 CSAKGTREAFF TGCAGTGCTAAGGGGACGCGGGAAGCTTTCTTT
TRBD1 TRBJ2-1 many TRBV7-6 CASRRDRGFQGEQFF TGTGCCAGCAGACGGGACAGGGGATTTCAGGGTGAGCAGTTCTTC
. TRBJ1-1 many TRBV6-6 CASSYVELNTEAFF TGTGCCAGCAGTTACGTCGAACTGAACACTGAAGCTTTCTTT
. TRBJ2-7 . TRBV7-3 CASSPPGFGEQYF TGTGCCAGCAGCCCGCCTGGCTTTGGGGAGCAGTACTTC
. TRBJ2-7 few TRBV30 CAWSQVGGPLSYEQYF TGTGCCTGGAGCCAAGTGGGGGGCCCCCTCTCCTACGAGCAGTACTTC
TRBD1 TRBJ1-6 many TRBV6-1 CASTRDRVNSPLHF TGTGCCAGCACCCGGGACAGGGTAAATTCACCCCTCCACTTT
. TRBJ2-4 many TRBV20-1 CSAKPPGLAKNIQYF TGCAGTGCTAAGCCACCGGGACTAGCCAAAAACATTCAGTACTTC
. TRBJ2-1 . TRBV9 CSSSVVPSDYNEQFF TGTTCCAGCAGCGTAGTACCTAGCGATTATAATGAGCAGTTCTTC
. TRBJ1-2 many TRBV12-3/TRBV12-4 CASSPLQAGNYGYTF TGTGCCAGCAGTCCCCTCCAAGCAGGGAACTATGGCTACACCTTC
. TRBJ1-1 few TRBV19 CAISRQSLAEAFF TGTGCCATCAGCCGGCAGTCGCTTGCTGAAGCTTTCTTT